A single T cell receptor beta chain is shown here with its context. Its cognate antigen has yet to be identified. Mismatch with germline at one junction end may stem from a read error. Amplification of TCR beta CDR3 regions was carried out from RNA transcripts. A first-round RT-PCR of the TCR CDR3 used the HTBI primer set with the Qiagen OneStep RT-PCR kit. The libraries were constructed in a second round of multiplex PCR and then size-selected and purified. Libraries were sequenced paired-end with 100 bp reads on an Illumina HiSeq2000. In the paper's pipeline: SOAPnuke was used to process the raw data, with reads discarded if the reads contained adapters or uncalled bases, had a mean Phred below 15, or lacked an exact constant-primer or identifier match. COPE v1.2.5 was used to merge the high-quality paired reads, and each unique nucleotide sequence was defined as a clonotype. Clonotypes were aligned to IMGT TRBV, TRBD and TRBJ reference segments using MiTCR v1.1. The analysis included only V-J combinations with a frequency above 0.0001, which together covered approximately 99% of the repertoires. The TCS score was defined as F50 (clonal expansion) divided by E x V (chaos), with BLOSUM62-based TCRdist calculated between CDR3 peptides within each V-J. Welch's t-statistics and random forest reduced around 520 V-J features to 13, which were used in a naive Bayes classifier (R e1071). The public reads were quality trimmed at Q25 with fastp and then assembled into clones with MiXCR by TCRdb, keeping productive beta chains. All rows with the same CDR3 protein become a single entry with the most common DNA and genes. The V and J calls were not made by the authors but by TCRdb's processing. Within this sample are hundreds of thousands of distinct CDR3 sequences, with roughly 15% of them counted one time only. In total, the top ten clones hold 3.5% to 4% of the sample.

This entry comes from a study of T cells in Graves' hyperthyroidism and ophthalmopathy (dated by TCRdb to about 2019). Background on the whole study: Peripheral blood was collected at initial diagnosis, before any treatment. In addition, the study compared T-cell repertoires in thyroid tissue and in blood from roughly six Graves' hyperthyroidism patients. An independent validation cohort of some 18 hyperthyroidism patients and 17 patients who later progressed to ophthalmopathy tested prospective prediction of ophthalmopathy. The roughly 90 discovery patients were divided at random into training and test sets in a 7:3 ratio. TCR V-J signatures able to tell the groups apart were searched for in a discovery cohort of some 97 patients, of whom 40 to 45 had Graves' ophthalmopathy and under 65 had stable Graves' hyperthyroidism. Once sampling was done, hyperthyroidism patients were given methimazole at a starting dose of 30 mg daily, whereas ophthalmopathy patients were given high-dose intravenous methylprednisolone. TCR Vbeta CDR3 sequencing of fewer than 150 peripheral blood samples (over 40 ophthalmopathy, 70 to 85 hyperthyroidism and roughly 17 progressor patients) is reported in the paper.

Findings and caveats that apply to the study as a whole: In cross-validation, a model built on a 13 V-J signature told ophthalmopathy apart from stable hyperthyroidism with roughly 87% sensitivity and approximately 84% specificity, and in testing the same model reached 80%/75%. Most expanded thyroid clonotypes (frequency above 0.001) were also detected in blood, suggesting blood repertoires may reflect thyroid immune responses. Sample size was not statistically predetermined, and investigators were not blinded to group allocation. In validation, progression to ophthalmopathy was predicted by the model with around 70% sensitivity and around 75% specificity, a median of roughly six months before onset.

A patient counted as having stable Graves' hyperthyroidism if no progression to ophthalmopathy occurred over 18 months of follow-up. Hyperthyroidism patients were newly diagnosed, with disease duration under 2 months, and aged 18 to 65 years. Exclusion was applied to patients with uncontrolled infections, other autoimmune diseases, pregnancy or lactation. Clinical symptoms, serum thyroxine and TRAb, thyroid ultrasound, and orbital computed tomography formed the basis for the diagnoses. PBMCs were separated from approximately 9.9 ml of fresh peripheral blood using Ficoll-Paque density gradient centrifugation. Total RNA was extracted using Trizol reagent, and RNA quality was assessed on an Agilent 2100 Bioanalyzer. According to the germline V gene (reference sequence), CDR1 reads SGHKS and CDR2 reads YYEKEE. From the cysteine through the phenylalanine, the CDR3 covers 15 amino acids. Just CDR3 DNA is preserved here, 45 bases in frame from base 1.

Material: blood. The rearrangement combines TRBV5-5 with TRBJ2-1; possibly the D gene is TRBD1, per 6 matching bases. This TCR was recovered from a woman aged 25 to 39 with Graves' hyperthyroidism. At the DNA level, the sequence is TGTGCCCGCAGCCCCGACAGGAGCTCCTACAATGAGCAGTTCTTC. Its amino acids are CARSPDRSSYNEQFF.